Listed below are T cell receptor beta chains from one sample, sequenced in a study of OX40 agonist ivuxolimab in advanced cancers. Generated by immunoSEQ multiplex PCR, the TCRdb table keeps only in-frame clones and is missing some. The sample shows about 71,000 clones, about 90% of them seen only once. This specimen consisted of CD4+ or CD8+ T cells sorted from blood, obtained in a trial of the OX40 agonist ivuxolimab. The receptor set was obtained from an adult with an advanced solid tumor such as melanoma, head and neck, liver or kidney cancer. CDR3s include the opening cysteine and the closing phenylalanine or tryptophan. Fields, in order: J gene, D gene, V gene, clone size, CDR3 DNA, CDR3 protein. A D gene is named only where the DNA matches it firmly. Clone size is stated in some rows and not others, as once, few, many or a class when expanded.

TRBJ2-3 | NA | TRBV9 | NA | TGTGCCAGCAGCGTAAGAGTGGGGACAGATACGCAGTATTTT | CASSVRVGTDTQYF
TRBJ2-5 | TRBD2 | TRBV18 | NA | TGTGCCAGCTCAGCGACTAGCGAGGAGACCCAGTACTTC | CASSATSEETQYF
TRBJ2-3 | TRBD1 | TRBV27 | NA | TGTGCCAGCACCTCCGAGGGACAGAGCTTCACAGATACGCAGTATTTT | CASTSEGQSFTDTQYF
TRBJ1-1 | TRBD1 | TRBV19 | NA | TGTGCCAGTAGCGACAGGGGGGAGGCTGAAGCTTTCTTT | CASSDRGEAEAFF
TRBJ2-1 | NA | TRBV6-5 | NA | TGTGCCAGCAGTTACAGGGGAGTCTACAATGAGCAGTTCTTC | CASSYRGVYNEQFF
TRBJ1-5 | NA | TRBV4-3 | NA | TGCGCCAGCAGCCAAGATCGGAACAGACAGCCCCAGCATTTT | CASSQDRNRQPQHF
TRBJ2-5 | TRBD1 | TRBV11-2 | NA | TGTGCCAGCAGCTTTACCTACAGGGGAAACCAAGAGACCCAGTACTTC | CASSFTYRGNQETQYF
TRBJ2-3 | NA | TRBV7-9 | NA | TGTGCCAGCAGCCCACAGAGCACAGATACGCAGTATTTT | CASSPQSTDTQYF
TRBJ2-2 | NA | TRBV11-2 | few | TGTGCCAGCGCCCGCCAGGCGAACACCGGGGAGCTGTTTTTT | CASARQANTGELFF
TRBJ2-7 | TRBD1 | TRBV27 | NA | TGTGCCAGCAAACAACAGGGGCTACCCCCCTACGAGCAGTACTTC | CASKQQGLPPYEQYF
TRBJ1-1 | NA | TRBV2 | NA | TGTGCCAGCAGATCGAACACTGAAGCTTTCTTT | CASRSNTEAFF
TRBJ1-1 | NA | TRBV28 | NA | TGTGCCAGCAGTTTAGGTGACGGCAGACTGGGCACTGAAGCTTTCTTT | CASSLGDGRLGTEAFF
TRBJ2-2 | NA | TRBV5-5 | NA | TGTGCCAGCAGCTTGGATCCAGGCAAGAACACCGGGGAGCTGTTTTTT | CASSLDPGKNTGELFF
TRBJ2-1 | TRBD1 | TRBV7-3 | NA | TGTGCCAGCAGCTTAAGGACAGGGGGTGGCGAGCAGTTCTTC | CASSLRTGGGEQFF
TRBJ1-1 | NA | TRBV11-2 | NA | TGTGCCAGCAGCCCGGCTGAGGCTGAAGCTTTCTTT | CASSPAEAEAFF
TRBJ2-5 | NA | TRBV30 | NA | TGTGCCTGGAGTGTATCAAAAGGACCCGGAGAGACCCAGTACTTC | CAWSVSKGPGETQYF
TRBJ2-7 | NA | TRBV6-5 | once | TGTGCCAGCAGCACGGGGCTAGCCAGCTCCTACGAGCAGTACTTC | CASSTGLASSYEQYF
TRBJ2-2 | NA | TRBV6-5 | NA | TGTGCCAGCAGTTACTCGAGGGATAGTAGCGGGGAGCTGTTTTTT | CASSYSRDSSGELFF
TRBJ2-7 | TRBD1 | TRBV7-9 | NA | TGTGCCAGCAGTTCGAACAACGGGACAGGGGCACACGAGCAGTACTTC | CASSSNNGTGAHEQYF
TRBJ2-7 | NA | TRBV11-2 | NA | TGTGCCAGCAGCTTAGACCCAGCAGGCTACTACGAGCAGTACTTC | CASSLDPAGYYEQYF
TRBJ2-3 | NA | TRBV6-1 | few | TGTGCCAGCAGTGTCTTGGGCAGCACTAGCACAGATACGCAGTATTTT | CASSVLGSTSTDTQYF
TRBJ2-1 | TRBD2 | TRBV28 | NA | TGTGCCAGCAGGAACAGGAGAGCGGGGCTTTTTGAGCAGTTCTTC | CASRNRRAGLFEQFF
TRBJ2-7 | TRBD2 | TRBV4-3 | NA | TGCGCCAGCAGCCTAACGCGGGGAGCGGGAGGATACGAGCAGTACTTC | CASSLTRGAGGYEQYF
TRBJ2-5 | TRBD1 | TRBV7-8 | NA | TGTGCCAGCAGCCCGCCCGGGACAGGGAAAGAGACCCAGTACTTC | CASSPPGTGKETQYF
TRBJ2-7 | TRBD2 | TRBV30 | NA | TGTGCCTTACAACTAGCGGGAGACGAGCAGTACTTC | CALQLAGDEQYF
TRBJ2-1 | NA | TRBV5-1 | NA | TGCGCCAGCAGCTTGCGGCTAGTCGATGAGCAGTTCTTC | CASSLRLVDEQFF
TRBJ2-3 | TRBD2 | TRBV9 | NA | TGTGCCAGCAGCAAAGAGACTAGCGCTCCCACAGATACGCAGTATTTT | CASSKETSAPTDTQYF
TRBJ1-5 | NA | TRBV28 | NA | TGTGCCAGCAGTTCCTTTGGCAGGGCGGTCCATCAGCCCCAGCATTTT | CASSSFGRAVHQPQHF
TRBJ2-7 | NA | TRBV15 | NA | TGTGCCACCAGCAGAGGGGATAGCGGCTCCTACGAGCAGTACTTC | CATSRGDSGSYEQYF
TRBJ2-3 | NA | TRBV6-6 | once | TGTGCCAGCACGGAGCAGTCCACAGATACGCAGTATTTT | CASTEQSTDTQYF
TRBJ2-1 | TRBD2 | TRBV18 | NA | TGTGCCAGCTCACCCTCTAGGTGGGAGGGAAGCTCCTACAATGAGCAGTTCTTC | CASSPSRWEGSSYNEQFF
TRBJ1-1 | TRBD1 | TRBV28 | NA | TGTGCCAGCAGTGGGGACAGGAACACTGAAGCTTTCTTT | CASSGDRNTEAFF
TRBJ2-1 | TRBD2 | TRBV6-7 | NA | TGTGCCAGCTCCCTACGAGGGCGGGAGGTCTACAATGAGCAGTTCTTC | CASSLRGREVYNEQFF
TRBJ2-1 | NA | TRBV27 | NA | TGTGCCAGCAGTTTTGTGGGAGCTGAGCAGTTCTTC | CASSFVGAEQFF
TRBJ1-4 | TRBD1 | TRBV5-1 | NA | TGCGCCAGCAGCTTGGACCGGGACAGGGCTGAAAAACTGTTTTTT | CASSLDRDRAEKLFF
TRBJ2-7 | TRBD1 | TRBV19 | NA | TGTGCCAGTAGTCTTGGACCCGGGACAGGGTCCCACGAGCAGTACTTC | CASSLGPGTGSHEQYF
TRBJ2-7 | TRBD1 | TRBV15 | NA | TGTGCCACCAGCAGAGGGACAGGGTTATACGAGCAGTACTTC | CATSRGTGLYEQYF
TRBJ2-2 | NA | TRBV4-1 | NA | TGCGCCAGCGCCCCCCCGGGGACCGGGGAGCTGTTTTTT | CASAPPGTGELFF
TRBJ1-5 | TRBD1 | TRBV27 | NA | TGTGCCAGCAGTTCCCGACAGGGCACTCAGCCCCAGCATTTT | CASSSRQGTQPQHF
TRBJ2-7 | NA | TRBV9 | NA | TGTGCCAGCAGCGTAGGTTTAGGGAGCGAGCAGTACTTC | CASSVGLGSEQYF
TRBJ2-1 | NA | TRBV7-9 | NA | TGTGCCAGCAGCTTACTAGAGACAGGAGTATACAATGAGCAGTTCTTC | CASSLLETGVYNEQFF
TRBJ1-1 | NA | TRBV7-3 | NA | TGTGCCAGCAGCTCCCTTGAGGGGGTAGCTTTCTTT | CASSSLEGVAFF
TRBJ1-5 | TRBD1 | TRBV27 | NA | TGTGCCAGCAGTTGGACAGGGGGCGATCAGCCCCAGCATTTT | CASSWTGGDQPQHF
TRBJ2-7 | NA | TRBV5-3 | NA | TGTGCCAGGTGGGTTGATATCCCCTACGAGCAGTACTTC | CARWVDIPYEQYF
TRBJ2-3 | NA | TRBV28 | NA | TGTGCCAGCAGCCTCGCCTGGGGGGTGGCAGATACGCAGTATTTT | CASSLAWGVADTQYF
TRBJ2-2 | NA | TRBV28 | many | TGTGCCAGCAGCCCGACTGTGTTGACACCCGCCCCCGGGGAGCTGTTTTTT | CASSPTVLTPAPGELFF
TRBJ2-1 | NA | TRBV21-1 | NA | TGTGCCAGCAGCAAAAAGCTCAGGGAACTTTACAATGAGCAGTTCTTC | CASSKKLRELYNEQFF
TRBJ1-1 | NA | TRBV6-5 | NA | TGTGCCAGCAGTTACTCGCGGGGGGTTAAAGCTTTCTTT | CASSYSRGVKAFF
TRBJ2-5 | TRBD1 | TRBV7-7 | once | TGTGCTAGCAGCCTCCAGGGGGCAGGGGCCCAGTACTTC | CASSLQGAGAQYF
TRBJ2-3 | NA | TRBV2 | once | TGTGCCAGCAGTGCCGGCGGTTACACAGATACGCAGTATTTT | CASSAGGYTDTQYF
TRBJ1-4 | NA | TRBV15 | NA | TGTGCCACAAGGGAAACACGTGCAACTAATGAAAAACTGTTTTTT | CATRETRATNEKLFF